This is a list of T cell receptor beta chains from one sample in a study of blood T cell repertoires in COVID-19. Method: immunoSEQ multiplex PCR; TCRdb's copy keeps in-frame clones and lacks some. Among some 430,000 clones listed, 90% were seen once. The source material was PBMCs or T cells enriched from blood (not recorded which). These TCRs come from a man in his late teens or twenties who had recovered from COVID-19. Each CDR3 is given with its conserved first and last residue. Fields, in order: V gene, CDR3 protein.

v_call: TRBV5-1
cdr3_aa: CASSFSGTRYGELFF

v_call: TRBV3-1/TRBV3-2
cdr3_aa: CASSQRATGGEAFF

v_call: TRBV5-1
cdr3_aa: CASSRPGEETQYF

v_call: TRBV9
cdr3_aa: CASSPRGLAEMRYTGELFF

v_call: TRBV4-2
cdr3_aa: CASSQDRVADNTGELFF

v_call: TRBV27
cdr3_aa: CASSPKSLSKDEQYF

v_call: TRBV28
cdr3_aa: CASTQEPYEQYF

v_call: TRBV11-2
cdr3_aa: CASSAGRRANEKLFF

v_call: TRBV19
cdr3_aa: CASRGQGAANTIYF

v_call: TRBV30
cdr3_aa: CAWSGTGEWYGYTF

v_call: TRBV28
cdr3_aa: CASSLVAGGTNQPQHF

v_call: TRBV7-2
cdr3_aa: CASSGDRGRGNEQFF

v_call: TRBV5-1
cdr3_aa: CASSLASEETQYF

v_call: TRBV14
cdr3_aa: CASSQDFSIQYF

v_call: TRBV4-1
cdr3_aa: CASSLIIGRGYTEAFF

v_call: TRBV5-1
cdr3_aa: CASSTGTVENIQYF

v_call: TRBV2
cdr3_aa: CASREPGTGVHEQYF

v_call: TRBV4-2
cdr3_aa: CASSQGLLGTPVQFF

v_call: TRBV5-8
cdr3_aa: CASSLVRREGNNEQFF

v_call: TRBV30
cdr3_aa: CAWRGRTEAFF

v_call: TRBV19
cdr3_aa: CASTRRNSYNEQFF

v_call: TRBV7-9
cdr3_aa: CASSLGQALNSPLHF

v_call: TRBV2
cdr3_aa: CASIGSYEQYF

v_call: TRBV27
cdr3_aa: CASSSIFRDEQYF

v_call: TRBV7-9
cdr3_aa: CATSQTSGMF

v_call: TRBV19
cdr3_aa: CASSTTGSYYGYTF

v_call: TRBV6-5
cdr3_aa: CASSPDRGKLFF

v_call: TRBV9
cdr3_aa: CASSPRGGAGTEAFF

v_call: TRBV18
cdr3_aa: CASSLLQADEKLFF

v_call: TRBV4-1
cdr3_aa: CASSQKTGEETQYF

v_call: TRBV29-1
cdr3_aa: CSATGFNGYTF

v_call: TRBV5-8
cdr3_aa: CASTPRGGANQPQHF

v_call: TRBV7-2
cdr3_aa: CASSSPTSGGAGELFF

v_call: TRBV7-3
cdr3_aa: CASSVGTSGRAGYNEQFF

v_call: TRBV2
cdr3_aa: CASSGGRLNTGELFF

v_call: TRBV5-1
cdr3_aa: CASSPGQGIYEQYF

v_call: TRBV4-1
cdr3_aa: CASSQEYYNEQFF